This TCR beta chain was captured by sequencing in a study of CD8+ T cells in alopecia areata (dated by TCRdb to the late 2010s). Describing the broader study: The treated patients, all with moderate-to-severe alopecia areata, were enrolled in an open-label pilot trial of oral tofacitinib given at 5 to 10 mg twice daily. Clonality in the scalp was compared among normal scalp (n=4), patchy alopecia areata scalp (n=8), and alopecia totalis/universalis scalp (n=8). In humans, TCRbeta sequencing was performed on scalp tissue and on sorted CD4+ and CD8+ peripheral blood T cells from healthy controls and from patients with patchy or totalis/universalis alopecia areata. Biopsies were taken from tofacitinib-treated patients at baseline and at 4 and 24 weeks of treatment, and a later scalp biopsy was taken in several of the tofacitinib-treated patients. The SALT score, which quantifies the percentage of affected scalp surface area, was used to measure disease severity in treated patients. The RNA source kit depended on sample type: the PAXgene miRNA kit for fixed scalp, the miRNeasy kit for PBMCs, and the RNeasy kit for mouse skin. The study used high-throughput TCRbeta sequencing to examine T cell clonal expansion in alopecia areata, in both the C3H/HeJ mouse model and human patients. Tofacitinib was administered for 6 to 18 months, and 6 months of follow-up off drug were then conducted to assess delayed response and recurrence. TCRbeta CDR3 regions were amplified by immunoSEQ multiplex PCR using 35 Vbeta forward and 13 Jbeta reverse primers. General findings and caveats noted by the study authors: Higher clonality and more expanded CD8+ clones were observed in lesional scalp than in normal scalp, particularly in alopecia totalis/universalis, a finding suggestive of antigenic drive. The treated cohort was small, with a single nonresponder, so links between baseline CD8+ expansion and response need larger studies. Shared TCR sequences between patients were less evident than in mice, which may be partly attributable to HLA diversity in the patient population. Unlike mouse skin, where gammadelta T cells dominate, normal human skin contains resident alphabeta T cells that get sequenced too, which complicates analysis of the scalp TCR repertoire. During tofacitinib treatment, many expanded lesional clones remained in scalp and blood, and this persistence may partly explain relapse after treatment is stopped. With tofacitinib, both scalp clonality and the number of expanded CD8+ clones among the top 100 scalp clones went down significantly.

Libraries were prepared through the immunoSEQ multiplex PCR assay. RNA was extracted from all samples and reverse transcribed into cDNA, which served as template for TCR sequencing. SuperScript III was used to make first-strand cDNA, primed with a 2:1 mix of oligo-dT and random hexamers. A synthetic immune receptor repertoire was used to gauge amplification bias, and whatever bias remained was removed computationally. For the original study's pipeline: Raw reads were preprocessed for error removal, and CDR3 was defined according to IMGT conventions as running from the conserved cysteine to phenylalanine. Clonality was computed by normalizing Shannon entropy by log2 of the number of productive unique TCRs and subtracting the result from 1. CD4 or CD8 identity of scalp clones was inferred by cross-referencing scalp TCRbeta sequences with sorted blood CD4 and CD8 repertoires. Here the immuneACCESS table is served through TCRdb, limited to in-frame sequences with V and J called. Missing clones are a known gap in these copies; in checked studies unresolved V genes cover under half, and the rest lacks a known reason. V and J calls and clone size are given by that table; D and trimming were obtained from the DNA. The sample records around 120,000 clones, around 58% of which are singletons. The ten largest account for more than 25% of the sample.

Interpreted using the paper, the time point label stands for: around 28 days on oral tofacitinib. Sample treatment or condition, as interpreted from the label and publication: oral pan-JAK inhibitor, 5-10 mg twice daily. Lesional scalp punch biopsies and peripheral blood were collected from alopecia areata patients. PBMCs were isolated by density centrifugation and stained for CD3, CD4 and CD8, and CD4+ and CD8+ T cells were sorted on a FACSAria. A word on this clone: It lacks a known antigen. No clone much larger than this one lies a single base away; base qualities are absent.

The source is a human donor with alopecia areata. The starting material was CD8+ T cells sorted from blood, obtained at week 4, from a patient treated with tofacitinib.

The CDR3 region reads CASSQGIGTLVYIQYF. The DNA is as follows: TGTGCCAGCAGCCAAGGGATCGGTACCCTAGTGTACATTCAGTACTTC. The chain is encoded by TRBV4-2 joined to TRBJ2-4, with the D gene not clear enough to name. A distance of 18 bases separates the germline ends of V and J, which lose 1 base and 8 bases respectively. The CDR3 spans 16 residues, from the cysteine through the phenylalanine. Kept here is only the CDR3 DNA, which spans 48 bases and is read in frame from base 1. Per the germline V gene, LGHNA is the CDR1 and YNFKEQ is the CDR2.